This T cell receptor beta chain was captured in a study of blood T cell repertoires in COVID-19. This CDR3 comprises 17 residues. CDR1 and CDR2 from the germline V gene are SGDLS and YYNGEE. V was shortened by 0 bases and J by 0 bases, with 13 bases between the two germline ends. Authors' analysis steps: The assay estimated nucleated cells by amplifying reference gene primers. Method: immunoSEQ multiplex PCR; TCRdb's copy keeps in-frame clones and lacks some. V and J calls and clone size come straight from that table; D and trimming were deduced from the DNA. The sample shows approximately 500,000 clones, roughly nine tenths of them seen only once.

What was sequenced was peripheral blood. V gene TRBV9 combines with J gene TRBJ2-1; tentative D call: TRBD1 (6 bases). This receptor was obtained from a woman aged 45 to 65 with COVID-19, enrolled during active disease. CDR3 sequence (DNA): TGTGCCAGCAGCGTAGGGTCAGGGGCAGCCTCCTACAATGAGCAGTTCTTC. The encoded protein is CASSVGSGAASYNEQFF.